This TCR beta chain emerged from a study of T cells expressing NK-cell markers. Making the TCR beta cDNA relied on 5'RACE template switching with UMIs. Each CDR3 protein gets one entry in TCRdb, which reprocessed the 5' RACE reads and gives no DNA. The listing records approximately 380,000 distinct CDR3 sequences. The sample was blood T cells: a sorted CD56 or NKG2C T cell subset, CD4+ or CD8+ T cells, or bulk PBMC T cells (not recorded which). The sequence derives from a man aged 18-70 years in good health.

The CDR3 region is CASSVAVSSSYNEQFF. The J gene is TRBJ2-1, the V gene TRBV9. The CDR3 length is 16 residues. Per the germline V gene, CDR1 is SGDLS and CDR2 is YYNGEE.